These 8 T cell receptor beta chains came from one sample sequenced in a study of blood T cell repertoires in COVID-19. Profiling relied on immunoSEQ multiplex PCR, and the TCRdb table lists in-frame clones only, not all of them. The repertoire consists of 290,000 or so clones, with more than 75% occurring once and the leading ten covering roughly 1.3%. Sequencing used peripheral blood. The source of these receptors is a man between 65 and 80 years old with acute or convalescent COVID-19.

The rearrangement links TRBV7-6 to TRBJ2-1; the D gene is possibly TRBD1 (6 bases). CDR3 size: 13 residues. The ends were cut back, 3 bases at V and 7 bases at J, with 10 bases in the middle. Germline CDR1 reads SGHVS; CDR2 reads FNYEAQ. The CDR3 DNA reads as TGTGCCAGCAGCTTTCCAGGGACAAATGAGCAGTTCTTC. Protein: CASSFPGTNEQFF.

The chain combines TRBV2 with TRBJ2-7; 10 nucleotides match TRBD2. The CDR3 length is 15 residues. V shed 4 bases, J shed 3 bases, and the junction held 6 bases outside the gene matches. In germline, CDR1 is SNHLY, CDR2 FYNNEI. This chain's CDR3 is CASSARTSGFYEQYF. For the CDR3, the DNA is TGTGCCAGCAGTGCTCGGACTAGCGGTTTCTACGAGCAGTACTTC.

Of note for this clone: Other nucleotide sequences from this sample produce the same CDR3. The DNA of the CDR3 is TGTGCCAGCTCACCGGGACAGGGGCGCGGAAACACCATATATTTT. Protein: CASSPGQGRGNTIYF. The chain joins TRBV18 to TRBJ1-3; 10 nucleotides align to TRBD1. Trimming at V came to 3 bases and at J to 4 bases, leaving 3 bases not matched to a gene. Germline V gene sequence: CDR1 KGHSH, CDR2 LQKENI. This CDR3 has 15 residues.

V and J are TRBV2 and TRBJ1-1; TRBD1 is a possible D gene (6 bases). Deletions cut 7 bases from V and 4 bases from J, with 13 bases between. Germline values: CDR1 SNHLY, CDR2 FYNNEI. The CDR3 extends over 13 amino acids. Here the CDR3 DNA reads TGTGCCAGCATGGGGGGCGGGGGCACTGAAGCTTTCTTT. Translated: CASMGGGGTEAFF. The full variable domain, in which reference TRBV2 and TRBJ1-1 provide the parts outside the CDR3, is EPEVTQTPSHQVTQMGQEVILRCVPISNHLYFYWYRQILGQKVEFLVSFYNNEISEKSEIFDDQFSVERPDGSNFTLKIRSTKLEDSAMYFCASMGGGGTEAFFGQGTRLTVV.

This clone was counted only a few times. V is TRBV4-3 and J is TRBJ1-1, with D perhaps TRBD1 (5 bases). V lost 8 bases and J 4 bases, leaving 8 bases between the germline ends. Germline-derived CDR1 and CDR2 are LGHNA and YSLEER. CDR3 length equals 11 residues. The CDR3 DNA sequence: TGCGCCAGCCGGGGGGGCACTGAAGCTTTCTTT. It specifies CASRGGTEAFF.

The chain recombines TRBV19 with TRBJ1-2; maybe TRBD1 (6 bases). V was shortened by 5 bases and J by 2 bases, with 12 bases between the two germline ends. The CDR3 sequence is 14 residues long. Germline CDR1 reads LNHDA; CDR2 reads SQIVND (reference sequence). This CDR3 reads CASSGQTGNYGYTF. The DNA for the CDR3 is TGTGCCAGTAGTGGACAGACAGGAAACTATGGCTACACCTTC.

This chain links TRBV28 with TRBJ1-1; 9 bases are a match to TRBD1. Trimming took 0 bases from V and 0 from J; bases not matched to a gene: 5. This CDR3 has 17 amino acids. The germline CDR1 and CDR2 sequences are MDHEN and SYDVKM. The CDR3 coding sequence is TGTGCCAGCAGTTTATGGGGACAGGGACCCATGAACACTGAAGCTTTCTTT. Its translation is CASSLWGQGPMNTEAFF.

The table lists this clone with a few counts. The rearrangement links TRBV25-1 to TRBJ2-3; 7 bases map to TRBD2. The CDR3 is made up of 15 amino acids. The V gene's germline CDR1 is MGHDK and CDR2 SYGVNS. Germline trimming cut 2 bases from V and 1 base from J; bases unmatched to any gene: 3. CDR3 protein: CASSERLAGTDTQYF. CDR3 coding DNA: TGTGCCAGCAGTGAACGTCTAGCGGGCACAGATACGCAGTATTTT.